This T cell receptor (beta chain) was captured by sequencing in a study of shared clonotypes between healthy human individuals. This clone showed up just a few times. CDR3 size: 16 residues. Here immunoSEQ multiplex PCR was the method, and the copy in TCRdb shows in-frame clones only, minus some. The sample includes about 1.1 million clones, 78% of them seen just once. The chain carries TRBV1 and TRBJ2-2; the D call of TRBD2 is as the table states it, not checked on the DNA. TRBV1 is designated a pseudogene. This sequence originates from a man younger than 35 in good health. Some clones in this sample may be carry-over from other donors' samples. Sequencing was done on a sample of memory CD4+ T cells from PBMCs. Indicated subset: CD45RA-negative fraction. The CDR3 spells CTSRSGLAGNTGELFF. The CDR3 nucleotides are TGCACCAGCAGGTCGGGACTAGCGGGAAACACCGGGGAGCTGTTTTTT.